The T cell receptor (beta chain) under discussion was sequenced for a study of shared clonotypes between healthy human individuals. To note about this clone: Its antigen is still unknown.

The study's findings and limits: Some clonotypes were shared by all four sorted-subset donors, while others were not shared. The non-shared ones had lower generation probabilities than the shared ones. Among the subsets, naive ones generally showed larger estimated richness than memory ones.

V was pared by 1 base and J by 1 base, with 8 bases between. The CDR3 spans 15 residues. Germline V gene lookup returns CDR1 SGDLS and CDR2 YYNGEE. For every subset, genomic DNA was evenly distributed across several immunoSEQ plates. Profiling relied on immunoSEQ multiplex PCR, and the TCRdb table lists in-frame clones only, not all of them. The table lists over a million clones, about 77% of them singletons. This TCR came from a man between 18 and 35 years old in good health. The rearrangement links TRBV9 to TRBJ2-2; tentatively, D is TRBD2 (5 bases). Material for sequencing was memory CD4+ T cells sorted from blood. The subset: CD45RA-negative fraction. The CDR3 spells CASSVYGGNTGELFF. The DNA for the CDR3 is TGTGCCAGCAGCGTATATGGAGGGAACACCGGGGAGCTGTTTTTT.